What follows describes a single TCR beta chain. Its binding antigen is unknown. No per-base quality is available; no much larger clone lies one base away. The donors were healthy, HIV-negative adults who had no recently reported acute infections or vaccinations. Every donor was a Caucasian adult residing in Nashville, Tennessee, USA. CD8 memory samples combined magnetically selected CD45RO+ cells with CCR7-negative CD45RA+ effector memory (TemRA) cells. After blood collection by leukapheresis, PBMCs were isolated using Ficoll-Histopaque density gradient centrifugation and then cryopreserved in the vapor phase of liquid nitrogen. Analytical flow cytometry was used to check the purity and quantity of every magnetically sorted T cell population. From each sorted fraction, genomic DNA was isolated and quantified by UV absorbance on a Nanodrop 2000c. TCR CDR3 regions were amplified from genomic DNA by multiplex PCR using the deep immunoSEQ assay. Genomic DNA extracted from each cell subset was distributed evenly over all wells of several immunoSEQ 96-well plates, and each plate served as one replicate. Each replicate PCR for sorted subsets received around 200 ng genomic DNA, equal to about 29,000 T cell genomes. The purified libraries were quantified using a Qubit 3.0 fluorometer, sized with a Bioanalyzer 2100, and then quantified again using the KAPA Library Quantification kit. A separate single-read 150-cycle Illumina NextSeq 550 flow cell was used to sequence each immunoSEQ 96-well plate. Per the original workflow: Because the immunoSEQ output included only junctional sequences and no quality scores, the filtering could not be the same as the filtering used for full-length reads. To assign V/J genes and CDR3, sequences were annotated against IMGT germline references using PyIR, a Python wrapper for IgBLAST v1.9. Reads with weak V/J assignments (E-value above 1e-6), missing CDR3, stop codons, out-of-frame junctions, or ambiguous translated residues were removed. A V3J clonotype was defined by an identical inferred V gene, J gene, and CDR3 amino acid sequence. Percentage overlap between repertoires was computed as shared unique clonotypes divided by the size of the smaller repertoire. Repertoire richness was assessed with RTK rarefaction, the Chao1 estimator, and Recon v2.1 estimates of unobserved clonotypes. Generation probabilities for all TCRbeta clonotypes obtained by the gDNA method from a handful of donors were computed using OLGA. TCRdb re-hosts the immuneACCESS table, in-frame sequences only. Its copies lack some clones; in the studies checked, an unresolved V gene accounts for under half of them, and the cause for the rest is not known. Clonal size and the V and J genes are those of that table, whereas D and trimming came from the DNA. The sample includes about 100,000 clones, with over 65% observed a single time. Jointly, the top ten make up over 20% of the sample.

The entry originates in a study of shared clonotypes between healthy human individuals (dated by TCRdb to the early 2020s). For the study in its entirety: The cohort included three men and a couple of women between 18 and 49 years of age. For each donor, CD4 naive and CD4 memory were each run on three plates, CD8 naive on two plates, and CD8 memory on one plate. To estimate repertoire size and how much clonotypes are shared between individuals, the study performed deep sequencing of blood TCR repertoires from five healthy adults. Different laboratories and diverse techniques were used to prepare libraries and sequence TCR repertoires, to increase sequencing depth and limit assay-specific biases. Between about 0.8 and 9 billion PBMCs per donor were obtained by leukapheresis.

General conclusions and limits of the study: Incomplete sequencing was indicated by rarefaction of sorted-subset datasets, despite the large sequencing depth. Sampling was restricted to blood, and TCR repertoires in tissues likely differ from the TCR repertoires found in blood. Sharing across several donors was observed for roughly 5% of naive CD4, over 3% of naive CD8, 2% to 2.5% of memory CD4, and roughly 0.4% of memory CD8 clonotypes. Naive subsets generally had larger estimated clonotype richness than memory subsets. The small number of donors limited the genetic and exposure-history diversity represented. Compared with non-shared clonotypes, the clonotypes found in all four sorted-subset donors had higher generation probabilities. Pairwise subsampling indicated that sequencing depth was expected to affect the degree of clonotype sharing among donors.

The specimen sequenced was memory CD8+ T cells sorted from blood. What this sample's cell subset or site label stands for: CD45RO+ cells pooled with CCR7-negative TemRA cells. The TCR sequence derives from a woman in her thirties in good health.

The CDR3 in this case is CTSSQGLAGNNEQFF. The sequence in DNA is TGCACCAGCAGCCAGGGACTAGCGGGAAACAATGAGCAGTTCTTC. The receptor chain draws on TRBV1 and TRBJ2-1; the D call of TRBD2 is as the table states it, not checked on the DNA. TRBV1 is tagged as a pseudogene. Taken from cysteine to phenylalanine, the CDR3 has 15 residues. The only DNA kept is the CDR3, 45 bases in frame from the first base.